A single sample gave rise to the 32 T cell receptor beta chains below, sequenced in a study of response to subunit inactivated influenza vaccine (dated by TCRdb to between 2017 and 2018). The library was obtained by RT-PCR. Instrument used: Illumina HiSeq 2500. The raw public data were reprocessed by TCRdb itself: fastp quality trimming at Q25, MiXCR clonotype calling, in-frame beta chains only. Every distinct CDR3 protein forms one entry, paired with its most common genes and DNA. This sample comprises under 550,000 distinct CDR3 sequences, around 7.7% of them detected only once. Around 13% of the sample rests with the top ten. Sequenced material: PBMCs from blood, taken roughly 24 months after vaccination. The receptors originated from a man between 50 and 69 years old who received an inactivated influenza vaccine. Donor details come from another sample of the same person, matched by shared clones.

This clonotype was recorded a few times. The chain has TRBV6-2 or TRBV6-3 and TRBJ2-1; 7 bases are shared with TRBD2. J was trimmed by 7 bases and V by 2 bases; bases with no gene match: 5. The germline gives CDR1 MNHEY, CDR2 SVGEGT. The CDR3 is 14 amino acids. The CDR3, as DNA: TGTGCCAGCAGTTACCGGGACTACAAAAATGAGCAGTTCTTC. Translating it yields CASSYRDYKNEQFF.

The rearrangement uses TRBV4-2 and TRBJ2-2, with D possibly TRBD2 on 6 matching bases. The V end was cut by 0 bases, the J end by 5 bases, with 16 bases between. The V gene's germline CDR1 is LGHNA and CDR2 YNFKEQ. The CDR3 is 17 residues long. The CDR3 reads CASSQDLGLPRTGELFF. For the CDR3, the DNA is TGTGCCAGCAGCCAAGATCTAGGACTACCGAGGACCGGGGAGCTGTTTTTT.

V gene TRBV25-1 combines with J gene TRBJ1-2; no clear D. Germline-derived CDR1 and CDR2 are MGHDK and SYGVNS. The CDR3 totals 12 residues. Trimming cost V 4 bases and J 8 bases, with 11 bases left between them. The CDR3 DNA reads TGTGCCAGCAGTGCCCCTGCAGCCGGCTACACCTTC. Translating gives CASSAPAAGYTF.

This clonotype was observed a few times. The V call is TRBV7-2, the J call TRBJ2-1, with D unclear. This CDR3 has 16 amino acids. Trimming took off 5 bases at V and 7 bases at J, with 21 bases between the two ends. Germline assignment: CDR1 SGHTA and CDR2 FQGNSA. The CDR3 coding sequence is TGTGCCAGCAGCCCCATGTCGGCCCCCCTGGTAAATGAGCAGTTCTTC. Protein: CASSPMSAPLVNEQFF.

Many counts were recorded for this clonotype. The chain employs TRBV7-2 and TRBJ2-3; 10 positions match TRBD2. Germline V CDR1 and CDR2: SGHTA, FQGNSA. The length of the CDR3 is 15 residues. V lost 1 base, J lost 6 bases, and 4 bases stayed unmatched. CDR3 DNA: TGTGCCAGCAGCTTAGTTGTGACTAGCGGGGATACGCAGTATTTT. It specifies CASSLVVTSGDTQYF.

The chain uses TRBV20-1 and TRBJ2-1; D possibly corresponds to TRBD2 (5 bases). This CDR3 comprises 12 residues. The V gene lost 2 bases and the J gene lost 8 bases, with 10 bases spanning the gap. Germline V gene data show CDR1 as DFQATT and CDR2 as SNEGSKA (reference sequence). The CDR3 nucleotides read TGCAGTGCTAGAACTAGTCCCGATGAGCAGTTCTTC. This translates into CSARTSPDEQFF.

The V gene is TRBV2, the J gene TRBJ2-2; 9 bases line up with TRBD2. V lost 7 bases to trimming and J lost 6 bases; unmatched junction nucleotides: 15. In germline, CDR1 is SNHLY, CDR2 FYNNEI. There are 17 residues in the CDR3. CDR3 loop: CASTEVGGRVLSGELFF. CDR3 in DNA: TGTGCCAGCACAGAGGTGGGCGGGAGGGTCCTGTCCGGGGAGCTGTTTTTT.

Only a few counts were recorded for this clonotype. This chain links TRBV7-2 with TRBJ2-3; D ambiguous. V shed 6 bases and J shed 5 bases, with 12 bases lying between them. Germline-derived CDR1 and CDR2 are SGHTA and FQGNSA. The CDR3 totals 13 residues. The CDR3 DNA reads as TGTGCCAGCAGTTCCGCGATGGTAGATACGCAGTATTTT. This gives the protein CASSSAMVDTQYF.

The V gene is TRBV6-5, the J gene TRBJ2-6; no firm D call. V was pared by 0 bases and J by 0 bases, with 9 bases between. Germline V gives CDR1 MNHEY, CDR2 SVGAGI. The CDR3 sequence is 17 residues long. CDR3: CASSYSSGRSGANVLTF. CDR3 coding DNA: TGTGCCAGCAGTTACTCGTCGGGCCGCTCTGGGGCCAACGTCCTGACTTTC.

The V gene is TRBV2, the J gene TRBJ2-1; TRBD2 is a possible D gene (5 bases). CDR1 and CDR2 (germline): SNHLY, FYNNEI. The ends were cut back, 5 bases at V and 0 bases at J, with 8 bases in the middle. The CDR3 runs to 14 residues. The CDR3 DNA is TGTGCCAGCAGTCCACTAGTCTCCTACAATGAGCAGTTCTTC. This codes for CASSPLVSYNEQFF.

CDR3: CASSIWGRLAKNIQYF. The CDR3 DNA reads as TGTGCCAGTAGTATTTGGGGACGGCTAGCCAAAAACATTCAGTACTTC. The V and J genes are TRBV19 and TRBJ2-4; D is possibly TRBD1 or TRBD2 (5 bases each). Germline V gene sequence: CDR1 LNHDA, CDR2 SQIVND (reference sequence). Trimming shortened V by 3 bases and J by 0 bases, and 12 bases separated the two germline ends. The length of the CDR3 is 16 residues.

Regarding this clonotype: This clone may be a read error of a much larger clone one base away. This chain uses TRBV20-1 with TRBJ2-5; D may match TRBD1 or TRBD2 (6 bases each). This CDR3 is 15 amino acids long. CDR1 and CDR2 from the germline V gene are DFQATT and SNEGSKA (reference sequence). In DNA, the CDR3 is TGCAGTGCTAGAGATCCCGGGGGCAGAGGAGAGATCCAGTACTTC. Amino acids: CSARDPGGRGEIQYF.

This clonotype was detected a few times. This chain uses TRBV7-9 with TRBJ2-2; no clear D. This CDR3 contains 14 residues. Trimming pared 5 bases from V and 1 base from J, leaving 8 bases between. CDR1 is SEHNR and CDR2 is FQNEAQ in the germline V gene (reference sequence). CDR3 nucleotide sequence: TGTGCCAGCAGCGATGTGGGGAACACCGGGGAGCTGTTTTTT. It translates to CASSDVGNTGELFF.

This clonotype was detected many times. The chain recombines TRBV5-1 with TRBJ2-2; no definite D call. The length of the CDR3 is 15 residues. V dropped 5 bases and J dropped 8 bases, with 19 bases sitting between them. From germline, CDR1 is SGHRS and CDR2 YFSETQ. The CDR3 here is CASRPTTNEVGELFF. CDR3 DNA: TGCGCCAGCAGACCCACTACCAACGAGGTTGGGGAGCTGTTTTTT. Drawing the rest from reference TRBV5-1 and TRBJ2-2, the complete variable domain is KAGVTQTPRYLIKTRGQQVTLSCSPISGHRSVSWYQQTPGQGLQFLFEYFSETQRNKGNFPGRFSGRQFSNSRSEMNVSTLELGDSALYLCASRPTTNEVGELFFGEGSRLTVL.

This clonotype was counted at least ten times. The rearrangement links TRBV20-1 to TRBJ2-1; a possible D gene is TRBD2 (7 bases). In germline, CDR1 is DFQATT, CDR2 SNEGSKA (reference sequence). The CDR3 contains 14 residues. The germline V and J ends were trimmed by 2 bases and 4 bases, with 12 bases remaining between them. The CDR3 DNA sequence: TGCAGTGCTAGATCCGCGGGGGCATACAATGAGCAGTTCTTC. It specifies CSARSAGAYNEQFF.

The chain joins TRBV7-9 to TRBJ1-1, with 8 bases matching TRBD1. The J segment lost 3 bases and the V segment lost 4 bases, leaving 13 bases of the junction unmatched. This CDR3 is built from 17 residues. Per germline, CDR1 SEHNR and CDR2 FQNEAQ (reference sequence). The CDR3 reads CASSSPTNRGSDTEAFF. CDR3 bases: TGTGCCAGCAGCTCGCCAACAAACAGGGGGTCGGACACTGAAGCTTTCTTT.

The rearrangement joins TRBV5-5 to TRBJ2-3; D gene ambiguous. This CDR3 spans 15 amino acids. With 1 base removed from V and 2 bases from J, the gap between germline ends came to 11 bases. Germline-derived CDR1 and CDR2 are SGHKS and YYEKEE (reference sequence). Here the CDR3 DNA reads TGTGCCAGCAGCTTGAGCACCGGACCCACAGATACGCAGTATTTT. This encodes CASSLSTGPTDTQYF.

The CDR3 coding sequence is TGTGCCTGGAGTGTACCAACGGGGGAGCAGTTCTTC. Amino acids: CAWSVPTGEQFF. The gene calls are TRBV30 and TRBJ2-1; perhaps TRBD2 as D (5 bases). V was shortened by 0 bases and J by 10 bases, with 10 bases between the two germline ends. Germline CDR1 and CDR2: GTSNPN and SVGIG (reference sequence). The CDR3 spans 12 residues.

This clonotype was seen a handful of times. The chain uses TRBV20-1 and TRBJ2-5, with D possibly being TRBD2 (7 bases). Germline V gives CDR1 DFQATT, CDR2 SNEGSKA (reference sequence). The CDR3 runs to 14 residues. The germline V and J ends were trimmed by 5 bases and 4 bases, with 17 bases remaining between them. Here the CDR3 reads CSASLQGGSETQYF. CDR3 DNA sequence: TGCAGTGCTTCCTTACAGGGAGGGTCAGAGACCCAGTACTTC.

This chain uses TRBV29-1 with TRBJ2-3; D is unresolved. V was shortened by 6 bases and J by 0 bases, with 13 bases between the two germline ends. The CDR3 totals 14 residues. The germline gives CDR1 SQVTM, CDR2 ANQGSEA. This CDR3 is CSVSNRASTDTQYF. The CDR3 coding sequence is TGCAGCGTCTCAAACCGGGCTAGCACAGATACGCAGTATTTT.

The V call is TRBV24-1, the J call TRBJ2-1; 9 bases align to TRBD1. CDR3 length: 16 residues. V was pared by 3 bases and J by 1 base, with 3 bases of the junction left unmatched. CDR1 KGHDR and CDR2 SFDVKD come from the germline V gene. The CDR3 loop reads CATSDADRGSYNEQFF. CDR3 DNA: TGTGCCACCAGTGATGCGGACAGGGGTTCCTACAATGAGCAGTTCTTC.

This sequence joins TRBV10-2 and TRBJ1-2, with 7 bases that match TRBD1. CDR1 and CDR2 from the germline V gene are WSHSY and SAAADI. This CDR3 region has 15 residues. V lost 1 base and J lost 3; bases outside the gene matches: 5. CDR3 protein: CASSEYRQGDYGYTF. The CDR3 DNA reads as TGCGCCAGCAGTGAGTACCGACAGGGAGACTATGGCTACACCTTC.

This clonotype was seen repeatedly, ten times or more. This chain joins TRBV6-5 and TRBJ2-7; D is unclear. Germline lookup yields CDR1 MNHEY and CDR2 SVGAGI. The CDR3 runs to 13 residues. V was clipped by 8 bases and J by 3 bases, with 14 bases between them. CDR3 in amino acids: CASGNPSFYEQYF. CDR3 DNA: TGTGCCAGCGGTAACCCAAGCTTCTACGAGCAGTACTTC.

This clonotype was found a few times. CDR3 nucleotides: TGCGCCAGCAGTGAGTCGGGATACTCGGTAGGGCAGTTCTTC. Protein product: CASSESGYSVGQFF. The chain has TRBV10-1 and TRBJ2-1, with unresolved D. CDR3 size: 14 residues. CDR1 is WNHNN, CDR2 SYGVQD, per germline (reference sequence). Trimming removed 0 bases at V and 12 bases at J, with 15 bases between.

This clonotype was recorded many times. The V gene is TRBV20-1, the J gene TRBJ2-7; D remains ambiguous. The CDR3 has 14 residues. CDR1 and CDR2 (germline): DFQATT, SNEGSKA (reference sequence). Trimming cost V 4 bases and J 4 bases, with 17 bases left between them. CDR3 DNA sequence: TGCAGTGCTATTGTGGGCAGGAGAAATTACGAGCAGTACTTC. It encodes CSAIVGRRNYEQYF.

The gene calls are TRBV20-1 and TRBJ2-6; 7 nucleotides agree with TRBD1. The CDR3 is 15 amino acids. V trimming: 2 bases; J trimming: 0 bases; junction bases outside the gene matches: 1. Germline-derived CDR1 and CDR2 are DFQATT and SNEGSKA (reference sequence). The chain's CDR3 is CSARRQGSGANVLTF. CDR3 in DNA: TGCAGTGCTAGACGACAGGGCTCTGGGGCCAACGTCCTGACTTTC.

V and J are TRBV6-5 and TRBJ2-1, with D tentatively TRBD1 or TRBD2 (6 bases each). Germline V gives CDR1 MNHEY, CDR2 SVGAGI. Trimming took 2 bases from V and 10 from J, leaving 12 bases between them. The CDR3 totals 13 residues. As DNA, the CDR3 is TGTGCCAGCAGTTACCTGGGGGGCGGGGAGCAGTTCTTC. Encoded protein: CASSYLGGGEQFF.

This clonotype was observed many times. This chain connects TRBV28 to TRBJ2-1; D is possibly TRBD2 (6 bases). This CDR3 comprises 15 residues. Trimming removed 1 base from V and 8 bases from J, with 15 bases in between. The V gene's germline CDR1 is MDHEN and CDR2 SYDVKM. CDR3 region: CASSLLAVGGDEQFF. As DNA, the CDR3 is TGTGCCAGCAGTTTATTAGCGGTCGGGGGAGATGAGCAGTTCTTC.

The rearrangement links TRBV3-1 to TRBJ2-3; no clear D. Germline-derived CDR1 and CDR2 are LGHDT and YNNKEL (reference sequence). With 1 base removed from V and 2 bases from J, the gap between germline ends came to 4 bases. The CDR3 is made up of 13 amino acids. The CDR3: CASSQVATDTQYF. The CDR3 DNA sequence: TGTGCCAGCAGCCAAGTGGCCACAGATACGCAGTATTTT.

This clonotype was counted a few times. J is TRBJ1-6 and V is TRBV18; tentative D call: TRBD1 (5 bases). Germline V CDR1 and CDR2: KGHSH, LQKENI. This CDR3 has 15 amino acids. The germline V and J ends were trimmed by 4 bases and 5 bases, with 12 bases remaining between them. The CDR3 DNA follows: TGTGCCAGCTCACAGAGACAGTCCGATAATTCACCCCTCCACTTT. It translates to CASSQRQSDNSPLHF.

This clonotype has a handful of counts. J is TRBJ2-7 and V is TRBV28; D might be TRBD1 (6 bases). The CDR3 is 14 residues long. Trimming shortened V by 3 bases and J by 5 bases, and 14 bases separated the two germline ends. Germline loops: CDR1 MDHEN, CDR2 SYDVKM. CDR3 DNA: TGTGCCAGCAGTTTGCGGCCAGGGGTAGACGAGCAGTACTTC. Amino acid sequence: CASSLRPGVDEQYF.

This clonotype has at least ten counts. The rearrangement links TRBV7-2 to TRBJ1-1; 8 nucleotides align to TRBD1. With V trimmed by 4 bases and J by 5 bases, 9 bases remained unmatched. The length of the CDR3 is 15 residues. Germline V CDR1 and CDR2: SGHTA, FQGNSA. CDR3 nucleotides: TGTGCCAGCAGCTGGCTCGACAGGGGTCAGACTGAAGCTTTCTTT. This codes for CASSWLDRGQTEAFF.